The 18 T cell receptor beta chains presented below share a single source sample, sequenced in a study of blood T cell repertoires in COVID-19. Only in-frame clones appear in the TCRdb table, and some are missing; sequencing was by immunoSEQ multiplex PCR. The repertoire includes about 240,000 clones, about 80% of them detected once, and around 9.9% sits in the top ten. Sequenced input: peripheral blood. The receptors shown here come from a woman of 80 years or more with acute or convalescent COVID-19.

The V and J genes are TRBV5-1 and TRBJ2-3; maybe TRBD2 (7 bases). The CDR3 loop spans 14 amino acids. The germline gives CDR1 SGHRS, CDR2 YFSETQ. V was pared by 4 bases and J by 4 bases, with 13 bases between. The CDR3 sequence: CASSPGGGADTQYF. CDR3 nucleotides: TGCGCCAGCAGCCCCGGCGGGGGCGCAGATACGCAGTATTTT.

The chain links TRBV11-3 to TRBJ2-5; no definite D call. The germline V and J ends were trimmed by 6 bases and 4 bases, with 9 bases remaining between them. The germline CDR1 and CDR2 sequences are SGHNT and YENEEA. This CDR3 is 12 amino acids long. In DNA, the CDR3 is TGTGCCAGCAGGGGCAGTGGAGAGACCCAGTACTTC. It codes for CASRGSGETQYF.

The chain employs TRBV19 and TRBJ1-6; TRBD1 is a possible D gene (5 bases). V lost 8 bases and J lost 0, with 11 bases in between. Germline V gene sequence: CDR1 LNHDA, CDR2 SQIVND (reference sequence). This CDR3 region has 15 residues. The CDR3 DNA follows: TGTGCCAGTCAGGGCGCGAGCTCCTATAATTCACCCCTCCACTTT. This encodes CASQGASSYNSPLHF.

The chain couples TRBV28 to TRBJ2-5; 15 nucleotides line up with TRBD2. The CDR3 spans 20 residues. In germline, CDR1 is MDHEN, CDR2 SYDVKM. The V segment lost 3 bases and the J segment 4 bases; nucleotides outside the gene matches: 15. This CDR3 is CASSLGWRGLAGGKGETQYF. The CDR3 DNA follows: TGTGCCAGCAGTTTGGGTTGGCGCGGACTAGCGGGGGGGAAGGGAGAGACCCAGTACTTC.

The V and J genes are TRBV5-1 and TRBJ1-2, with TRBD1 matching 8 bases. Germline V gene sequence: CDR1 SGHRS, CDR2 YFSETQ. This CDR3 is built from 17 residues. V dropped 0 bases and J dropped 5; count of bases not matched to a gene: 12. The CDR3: CASSLEARAGGQYGYTF. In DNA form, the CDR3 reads TGCGCCAGCAGCTTGGAGGCTCGGGCAGGGGGCCAATATGGCTACACCTTC.

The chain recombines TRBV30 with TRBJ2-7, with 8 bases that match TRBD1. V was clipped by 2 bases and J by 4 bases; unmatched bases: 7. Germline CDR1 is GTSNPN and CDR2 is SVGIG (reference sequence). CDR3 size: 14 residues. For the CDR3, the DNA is TGTGCCTGGAGTCGATCGGGACAGGTATACGAGCAGTACTTC. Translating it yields CAWSRSGQVYEQYF.

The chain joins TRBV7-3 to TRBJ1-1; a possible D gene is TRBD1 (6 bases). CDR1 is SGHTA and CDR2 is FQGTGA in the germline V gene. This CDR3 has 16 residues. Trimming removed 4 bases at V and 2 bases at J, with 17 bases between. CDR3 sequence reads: CASSSTRTADNTEAFF. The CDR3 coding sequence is TGTGCCAGCAGCTCGACCCGGACAGCCGACAACACTGAAGCTTTCTTT.

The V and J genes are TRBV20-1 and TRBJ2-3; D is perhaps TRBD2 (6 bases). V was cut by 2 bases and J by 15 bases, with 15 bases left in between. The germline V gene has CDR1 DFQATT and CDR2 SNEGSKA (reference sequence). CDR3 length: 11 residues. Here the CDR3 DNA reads TGCAGTGCTAGACCGGGAGAACGGGACTATTTT. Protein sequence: CSARPGERDYF.

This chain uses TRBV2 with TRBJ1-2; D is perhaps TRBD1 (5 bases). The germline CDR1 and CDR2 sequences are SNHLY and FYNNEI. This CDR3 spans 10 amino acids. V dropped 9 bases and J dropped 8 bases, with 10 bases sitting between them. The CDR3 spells CARRQNGYTF. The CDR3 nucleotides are TGTGCCAGAAGACAGAACGGCTACACCTTC.

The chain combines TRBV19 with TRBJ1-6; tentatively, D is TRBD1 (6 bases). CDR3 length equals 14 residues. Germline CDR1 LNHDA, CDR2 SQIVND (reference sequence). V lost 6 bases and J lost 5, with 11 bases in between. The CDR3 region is CASRPTGDNSPLHF. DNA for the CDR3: TGTGCCAGTAGGCCGACAGGCGATAATTCACCCCTCCACTTT.

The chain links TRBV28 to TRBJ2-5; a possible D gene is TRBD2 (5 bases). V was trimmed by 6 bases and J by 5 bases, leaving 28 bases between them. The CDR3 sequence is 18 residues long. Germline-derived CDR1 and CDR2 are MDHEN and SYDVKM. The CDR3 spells CASSLAYGYSQGMETQYF. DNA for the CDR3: TGTGCCAGCAGCCTAGCCTACGGGTATTCCCAAGGTATGGAGACCCAGTACTTC.

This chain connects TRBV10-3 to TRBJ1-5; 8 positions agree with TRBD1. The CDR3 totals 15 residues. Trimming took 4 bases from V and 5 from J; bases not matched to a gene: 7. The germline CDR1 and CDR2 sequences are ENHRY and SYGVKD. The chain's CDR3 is CAISAGQGAHQPQHF. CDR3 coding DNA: TGTGCCATCAGTGCTGGACAGGGCGCGCATCAGCCCCAGCATTTT.

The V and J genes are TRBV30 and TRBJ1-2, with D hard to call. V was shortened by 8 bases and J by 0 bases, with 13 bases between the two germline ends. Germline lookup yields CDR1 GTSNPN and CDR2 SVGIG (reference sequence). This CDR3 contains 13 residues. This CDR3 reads CALGRDTNYGYTF. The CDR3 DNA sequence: TGTGCCCTAGGGAGGGATACTAACTATGGCTACACCTTC. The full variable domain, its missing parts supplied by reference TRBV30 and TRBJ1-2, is SQTIHQWPATLVQPVGSPLSLECTVEGTSNPNLYWYRQAAGRGLQLLFYSVGIGQISSEVPQNLSASRPQDRQFILSSKKLLLSDSGFYLCALGRDTNYGYTFGSGTRLTVV.

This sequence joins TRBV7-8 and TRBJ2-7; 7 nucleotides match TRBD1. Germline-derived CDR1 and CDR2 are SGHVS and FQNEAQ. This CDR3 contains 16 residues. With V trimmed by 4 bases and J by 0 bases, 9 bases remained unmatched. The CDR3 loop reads CASSSQGQIFSYEQYF. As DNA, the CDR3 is TGTGCCAGCAGCTCCCAGGGACAGATATTCTCCTACGAGCAGTACTTC.

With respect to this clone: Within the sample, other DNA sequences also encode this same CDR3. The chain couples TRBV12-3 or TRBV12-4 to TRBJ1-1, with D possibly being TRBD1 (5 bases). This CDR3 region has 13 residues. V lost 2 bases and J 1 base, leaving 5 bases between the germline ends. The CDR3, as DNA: TGTGCCAGCAGTTTAAGGGGGAACACTGAAGCTTTCTTT. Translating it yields CASSLRGNTEAFF.

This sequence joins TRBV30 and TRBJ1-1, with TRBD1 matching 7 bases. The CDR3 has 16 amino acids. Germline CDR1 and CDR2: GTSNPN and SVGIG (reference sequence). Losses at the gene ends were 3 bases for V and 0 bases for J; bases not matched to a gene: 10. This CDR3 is CAWRGAKTGMNTEAFF. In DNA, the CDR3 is TGTGCCTGGAGGGGGGCAAAGACAGGGATGAACACTGAAGCTTTCTTT.

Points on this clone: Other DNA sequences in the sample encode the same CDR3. CDR3 bases: TGTGCCAGCAGTGAACAGGGAGGCTATGGCTACACCTTC. Translation gives CASSEQGGYGYTF. This chain links TRBV2 with TRBJ1-2; D is possibly TRBD1 (5 bases). This CDR3 contains 13 residues. The germline gives CDR1 SNHLY, CDR2 FYNNEI. Trimming removed 2 bases from V and 4 bases from J, with 8 bases in between.

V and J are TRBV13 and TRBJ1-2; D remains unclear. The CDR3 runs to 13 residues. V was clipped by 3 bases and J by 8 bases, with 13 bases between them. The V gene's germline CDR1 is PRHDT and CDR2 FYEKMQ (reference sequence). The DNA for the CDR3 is TGTGCCAGCAGCTTGGGCGTCCCTTGGGGCTACACCTTC. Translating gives CASSLGVPWGYTF.